This record concerns one T cell receptor beta chain sequence. No antigen is known for it. The assay was immunoSEQ multiplex PCR, and TCRdb's table has in-frame clones only and misses some. The sample records over 130,000 clones, 90% to 95% being singletons. The sample comes from a study of T cell responses to AZD1222 COVID-19 vaccine. Study-wide results and limits: Two AZD1222 doses significantly raised spike-specific TCR breadth and depth over controls. Repertoires were sampled only after the peak T cell response. Mapped onto spike, vaccine-associated CD4 TCRs spanned it and were dominant at 160-218 and 743-854. Seropositive AZD1222 recipients at baseline numbered only five or six.

The CDR3 extends over 13 amino acids. Trimming took 5 bases from V and 2 from J, leaving 9 bases between them. This receptor was obtained from an adult in good health. Sequenced here: peripheral blood, sampled on day 0 of AZD1222 vaccination. V gene TRBV12-3 or TRBV12-4 combines with J gene TRBJ1-2; possible D gene TRBD1, 6 bases. The CDR3 region has the DNA TGTGCCAGCAGTCTTACAGGGAACTATGGCTACACCTTC. The encoded protein is CASSLTGNYGYTF.